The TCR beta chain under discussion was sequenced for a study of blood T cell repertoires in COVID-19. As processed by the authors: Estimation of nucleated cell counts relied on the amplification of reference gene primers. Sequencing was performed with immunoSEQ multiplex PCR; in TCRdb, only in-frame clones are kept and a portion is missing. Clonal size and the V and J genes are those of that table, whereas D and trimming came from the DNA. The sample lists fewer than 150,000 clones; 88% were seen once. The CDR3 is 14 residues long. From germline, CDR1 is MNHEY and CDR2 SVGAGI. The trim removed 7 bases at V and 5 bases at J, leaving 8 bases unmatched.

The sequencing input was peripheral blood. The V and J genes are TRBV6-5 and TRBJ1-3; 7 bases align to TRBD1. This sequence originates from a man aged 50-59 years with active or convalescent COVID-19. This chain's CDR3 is CASTMGTERNTIYF. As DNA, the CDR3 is TGTGCCAGCACCATGGGGACAGAAAGAAACACCATATATTTT.